This note documents a single TCR beta chain sequence. Antigen: not known. This specimen belongs to a study of OX40 agonist ivuxolimab in advanced cancers. General study points: CD8+ T cells (on average) carried more expanded clones than CD4+ T cells. At 0.1 to 3.0 mg/kg and by week 6, CD4+ and CD8+ T cells in the blood had expanded clonally.

Assay: immunoSEQ multiplex PCR; the TCRdb copy retains only in-frame clones and omits some. The sample lists under 75,000 clones, about 86% occurring once. Germline V CDR1 and CDR2: MDHEN, SYDVKM. The trim removed 3 bases at V and 3 bases at J, leaving 3 bases unmatched. The CDR3 spans 14 residues. The sequenced sample was CD4+ or CD8+ T cells sorted from blood, obtained in a trial of the OX40 agonist ivuxolimab. The sequence was collected from an adult with an advanced solid tumor such as melanoma, head and neck, liver or kidney cancer. V and J are TRBV28 and TRBJ2-7, with TRBD2 matching 9 bases. CDR3 nucleotide sequence: TGTGCCAGCAGTTTTGCGGGGGGGATCTACGAGCAGTACTTC. As protein: CASSFAGGIYEQYF.